Many counts were recorded for the clone carrying this TCR beta chain. What it binds is unknown. Attached unique molecular identifiers marked individual cDNA molecules. In TCRdb, the 5' RACE reads were re-called with MiXCR into one record per CDR3 protein. This table has roughly 99,000 distinct CDR3 sequences, over 8.5% appearing once. This entry belongs to a study of early T cells in non-severe SARS-CoV-2 infection. Study at large: Sequencing was performed on bulk RNA from unsorted whole blood, leaving chains unpaired.

V gave up 6 bases and J gave up 7 bases; unmatched junction bases: 7. The germline CDR1 and CDR2 sequences are DFQATT and SNEGSKA (reference sequence). This CDR3 contains 13 residues. Findings and limits, study-wide: Matching with VDJdb favored anti-spike CD8 responses (missing private and CD4 specificities).

Sequenced material: whole blood. This receptor was identified in an adult who was a healthcare worker with PCR-confirmed SARS-CoV-2 infection or an uninfected control (not recorded which). The chain uses TRBV20-1 and TRBJ2-5; 11 bases map to TRBD2. CDR3 bases: TGCAGTGCCCTACTAGCGGGAGTCGGGACCCAGTACTTC. Protein product: CSALLAGVGTQYF.